This paragraph reports one TCR beta chain. Antigen: not known. These data originate in a study of early T cells in non-severe SARS-CoV-2 infection. Study-wide context: Chains were not paired, and sequencing was done on bulk RNA from unsorted whole blood.

Overall study findings and caveats: VDJdb matching, biased toward anti-spike CD8 responses, missed private and CD4 specificities.

Individual cDNA molecules received unique molecular identifiers. A single record per CDR3 protein comes from TCRdb applying MiXCR to the 5' RACE reads. This sample has under 70,000 distinct CDR3 sequences, with approximately 5.9% found just once. The CDR3 sequence is 14 residues long. From germline, CDR1 is SQVTM and CDR2 ANQGSEA. J was trimmed by 1 base and V by 4 bases; bases with no gene match: 3. V and J are TRBV29-1 and TRBJ2-2; the match to TRBD2 covers 7 bases. This receptor was identified in an adult who was a healthcare worker with PCR-confirmed SARS-CoV-2 infection or an uninfected control (not recorded which). Here the sequenced sample was whole blood, taken at baseline. This CDR3 reads CSVVSGKNTGELFF. CDR3 nucleotides: TGCAGCGTTGTGAGCGGGAAGAACACCGGGGAGCTGTTTTTT.